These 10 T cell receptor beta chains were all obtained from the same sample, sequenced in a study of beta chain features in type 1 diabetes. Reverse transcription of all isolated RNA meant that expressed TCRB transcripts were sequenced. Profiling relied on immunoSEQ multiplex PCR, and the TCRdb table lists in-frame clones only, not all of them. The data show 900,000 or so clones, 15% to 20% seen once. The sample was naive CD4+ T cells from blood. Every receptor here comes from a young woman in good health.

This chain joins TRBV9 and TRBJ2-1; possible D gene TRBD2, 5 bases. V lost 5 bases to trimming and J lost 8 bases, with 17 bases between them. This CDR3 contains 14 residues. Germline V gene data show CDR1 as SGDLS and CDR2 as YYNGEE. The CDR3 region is CASSEAARNDEQFF. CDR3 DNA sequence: TGTGCCAGCAGTGAAGCGGCCAGGAACGATGAGCAGTTCTTC.

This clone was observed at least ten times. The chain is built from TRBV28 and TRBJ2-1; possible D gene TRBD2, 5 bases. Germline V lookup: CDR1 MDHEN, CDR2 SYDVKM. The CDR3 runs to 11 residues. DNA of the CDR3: TGTGCGCCGGCCAAGCGGAATGAGCAGTTCTTC. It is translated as CAPAKRNEQFF.

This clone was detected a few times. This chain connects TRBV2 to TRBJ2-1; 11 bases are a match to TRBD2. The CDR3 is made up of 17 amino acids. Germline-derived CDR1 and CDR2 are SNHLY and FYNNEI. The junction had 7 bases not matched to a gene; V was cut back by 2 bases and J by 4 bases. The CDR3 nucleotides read TGTGCCAGCAGTGAATCCTCTAGACTAGCGGGGTACAATGAGCAGTTCTTC. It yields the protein CASSESSRLAGYNEQFF.

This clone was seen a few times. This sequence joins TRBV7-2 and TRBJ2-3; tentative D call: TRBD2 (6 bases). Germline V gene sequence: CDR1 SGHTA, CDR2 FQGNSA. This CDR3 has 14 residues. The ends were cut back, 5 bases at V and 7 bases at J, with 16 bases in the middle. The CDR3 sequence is CASSTMRGGNTQYF. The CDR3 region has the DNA TGTGCCAGCAGCACCATGCGGGGCGGAAATACGCAGTATTTT.

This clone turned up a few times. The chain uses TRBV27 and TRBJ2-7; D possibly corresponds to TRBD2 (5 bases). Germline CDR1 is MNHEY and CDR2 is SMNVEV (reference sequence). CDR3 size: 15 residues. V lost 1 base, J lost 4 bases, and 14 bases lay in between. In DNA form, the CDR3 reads TGTGCCAGCAGTTTATTGGGCAGGACTCCTTACGAGCAGTACTTC. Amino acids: CASSLLGRTPYEQYF.

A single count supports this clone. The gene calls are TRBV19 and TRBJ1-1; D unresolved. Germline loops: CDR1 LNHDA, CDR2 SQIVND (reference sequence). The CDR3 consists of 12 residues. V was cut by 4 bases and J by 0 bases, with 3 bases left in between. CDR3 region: CASSKMNTEAFF. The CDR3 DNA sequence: TGTGCCAGTAGTAAAATGAACACTGAAGCTTTCTTT.

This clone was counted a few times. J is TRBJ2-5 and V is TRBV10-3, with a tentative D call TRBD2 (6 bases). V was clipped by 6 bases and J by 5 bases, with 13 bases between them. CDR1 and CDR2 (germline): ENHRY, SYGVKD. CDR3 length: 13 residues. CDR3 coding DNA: TGTGCCATCAGACCGACTGGGGGGGAGACCCAGTACTTC. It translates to CAIRPTGGETQYF.

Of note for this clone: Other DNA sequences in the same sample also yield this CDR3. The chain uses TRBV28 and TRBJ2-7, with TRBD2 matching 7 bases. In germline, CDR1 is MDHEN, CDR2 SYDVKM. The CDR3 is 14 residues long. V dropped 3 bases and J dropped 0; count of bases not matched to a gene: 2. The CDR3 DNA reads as TGTGCCAGCAGTTTGGCGGGAGCCTCCTACGAGCAGTACTTC. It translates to CASSLAGASYEQYF. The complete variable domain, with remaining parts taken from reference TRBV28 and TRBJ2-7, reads DVKVTQSSRYLVKRTGEKVFLECVQDMDHENMFWYRQDPGLGLRLIYFSYDVKMKEKGDIPEGYSVSREKKERFSLILESASTNQTSMYLCASSLAGASYEQYFGPGTRLTVT.

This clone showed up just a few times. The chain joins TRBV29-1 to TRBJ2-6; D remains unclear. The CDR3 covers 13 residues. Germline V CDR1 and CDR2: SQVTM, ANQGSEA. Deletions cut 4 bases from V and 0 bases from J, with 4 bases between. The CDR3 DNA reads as TGCAGCGTTGCCCCCTCTGGGGCCAACGTCCTGACTTTC. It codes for CSVAPSGANVLTF.

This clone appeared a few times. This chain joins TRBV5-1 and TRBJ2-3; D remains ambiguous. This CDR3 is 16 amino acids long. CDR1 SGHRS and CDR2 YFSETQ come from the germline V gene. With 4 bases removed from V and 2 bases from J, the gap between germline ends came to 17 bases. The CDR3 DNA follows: TGCGCCAGCAGCCCCGAGAGCGTGGGCTACACAGATACGCAGTATTTT. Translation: CASSPESVGYTDTQYF.